Listed below are T cell receptor beta chains from one sample, sequenced in a study of blood T cell repertoires in COVID-19. Sequenced by immunoSEQ multiplex PCR; TCRdb stores in-frame clones only, minus some. The sample has about 91,000 clones, approximately 90% seen once. The sequencing sample was made of peripheral blood. The origin of the receptors is a woman at least 80 years old with active COVID-19. The CDR3 runs from the conserved cysteine through the conserved F or W. Fields, in order: CDR3 protein, CDR3 DNA, D gene, V gene, clone size, J gene. The D gene is left open where the match is weak. For some rows the clone size is stated as once, few or many, or as a class when expanded; others skip it.

CDR3: CSVVDYRAGGYTF; DNA: TGCAGCGTTGTTGATTACAGGGCGGGTGGCTACACCTTC; D: .; V: TRBV29-1; size: .; J: TRBJ1-2
CDR3: CASNELSGSTNTGELFF; DNA: TGCGCCAGCAACGAATTAAGCGGGAGTACGAACACCGGGGAGCTGTTTTTT; D: TRBD2; V: TRBV5-1; size: .; J: TRBJ2-2
CDR3: CATGTSGRGGEQFF; DNA: TGTGCCACCGGGACTAGCGGGAGGGGAGGTGAGCAGTTCTTC; D: TRBD2; V: TRBV28; size: .; J: TRBJ2-1
CDR3: CASSQQGADYGYTF; DNA: TGTGCCAGCAGTCAACAGGGGGCAGACTATGGCTACACCTTC; D: TRBD1; V: TRBV6-6; size: .; J: TRBJ1-2
CDR3: CASSVGQGEGADTQYF; DNA: TGTGCCAGCAGCGTAGGCCAGGGGGAAGGAGCAGATACGCAGTATTTT; D: TRBD1; V: TRBV9; size: .; J: TRBJ2-3
CDR3: CAISDLTGGNTEAFF; DNA: TGTGCCATCAGTGATTTGACAGGCGGGAACACTGAAGCTTTCTTT; D: .; V: TRBV10-3; size: .; J: TRBJ1-1
CDR3: CASRPDIRPNQPQHF; DNA: TGTGCCAGCAGGCCAGACATCAGGCCCAATCAGCCCCAGCATTTT; D: .; V: TRBV28; size: .; J: TRBJ1-5
CDR3: CSAERNRGGEQYF; DNA: TGCAGCGCTGAACGGAACAGGGGTGGCGAGCAGTACTTC; D: TRBD1; V: TRBV29-1; size: .; J: TRBJ2-7
CDR3: CASSHKVGADHEQFF; DNA: TGTGCCAGCAGCCATAAAGTGGGCGCAGACCATGAGCAGTTCTTC; D: .; V: TRBV7-9; size: .; J: TRBJ2-1
CDR3: CASSPLAGGHNEQFF; DNA: TGTGCCAGCAGCCCGCTAGCGGGAGGCCACAATGAGCAGTTCTTC; D: TRBD2; V: TRBV11-3; size: .; J: TRBJ2-1
CDR3: CASSQDLGRQETQYF; DNA: TGCGCCAGCAGCCAAGATCTCGGCAGGCAAGAGACCCAGTACTTC; D: .; V: TRBV4-3; size: once; J: TRBJ2-5
CDR3: CASRLQGYYSNQPQHF; DNA: TGTGCCAGCAGACTCCAGGGTTACTATAGCAATCAGCCCCAGCATTTT; D: .; V: TRBV27; size: .; J: TRBJ1-5
CDR3: CASQPYTSGSPGELFF; DNA: TGCGCCAGCCAACCATATACTAGCGGGAGCCCCGGGGAGCTGTTTTTT; D: TRBD2; V: TRBV5-1; size: .; J: TRBJ2-2
CDR3: CASSQDLTGTGGYEQYF; DNA: TGCGCCAGCAGCCAAGATCTAACCGGGACAGGGGGCTACGAGCAGTACTTC; D: TRBD1; V: TRBV4-1; size: .; J: TRBJ2-7
CDR3: CASSLMANTEAFF; DNA: TGTGCCAGCAGCTTAATGGCGAACACTGAAGCTTTCTTT; D: .; V: TRBV13; size: .; J: TRBJ1-1
CDR3: CASSPAGGGYTF; DNA: TGTGCCAGCAGCCCCGCTGGAGGTGGCTACACCTTC; D: .; V: TRBV7-2; size: .; J: TRBJ1-2
CDR3: CASSSLTVGTEAFF; DNA: TGTGCCAGCAGCTCCCTGACAGTAGGGACTGAAGCTTTCTTT; D: .; V: TRBV5-5; size: .; J: TRBJ1-1
CDR3: CASIRDRLNPAFF; DNA: TGTGCCAGCATACGGGACAGGTTGAACCCGGCTTTCTTT; D: TRBD1; V: TRBV7-9; size: few; J: TRBJ1-1
CDR3: CASSHADRIEYEQYF; DNA: TGTGCCAGCAGCCACGCGGACAGAATCGAGTACGAGCAGTACTTC; D: .; V: TRBV14; size: once; J: TRBJ2-7
CDR3: CASSQNRGAGTDTQYF; DNA: TGTGCCAGCAGCCAAAACAGGGGCGCCGGCACAGATACGCAGTATTTT; D: TRBD1; V: TRBV14; size: .; J: TRBJ2-3
CDR3: CASSPARTGEQYF; DNA: TGTGCCAGCAGCCCCGCCAGGACAGGCGAGCAGTACTTC; D: TRBD1; V: TRBV7-3; size: .; J: TRBJ2-7
CDR3: CASSFTGTSGVTTDTQYF; DNA: TGTGCCAGCAGCTTTACCGGGACTAGCGGGGTTACCACAGATACGCAGTATTTT; D: TRBD2; V: TRBV7-2; size: once; J: TRBJ2-3
CDR3: CASRRTSPTDTQYF; DNA: TGCGCCAGCAGGAGGACTAGCCCCACAGATACGCAGTATTTT; D: TRBD2; V: TRBV10-2; size: .; J: TRBJ2-3
CDR3: CASSSGGTGGLEAFF; DNA: TGCGCCAGCAGCTCGGGCGGGACAGGGGGCTTGGAGGCTTTCTTT; D: TRBD1; V: TRBV5-1; size: .; J: TRBJ1-1
CDR3: CASSMGDRTGANVLTF; DNA: TGTGCCAGTAGTATGGGGGACAGGACTGGGGCCAACGTCCTGACTTTC; D: TRBD1; V: TRBV19; size: .; J: TRBJ2-6
CDR3: CASSAQDSYNEQFF; DNA: TGTGCCAGTAGTGCGCAGGATTCCTACAATGAGCAGTTCTTC; D: .; V: TRBV19; size: once; J: TRBJ2-1
CDR3: CASSPRAGSWAEQFF; DNA: TGTGCCAGCAGCCCCCGAGCGGGGAGCTGGGCCGAGCAGTTCTTC; D: TRBD2; V: TRBV4-2; size: .; J: TRBJ2-1
CDR3: CASSRQFTDTQYF; DNA: TGTGCCAGCAGCCGACAGTTCACAGATACGCAGTATTTT; D: .; V: TRBV5-4; size: .; J: TRBJ2-3
CDR3: CASSRGQLYGYTF; DNA: TGCGCCAGCAGCCGCGGACAGTTGTATGGCTACACCTTC; D: .; V: TRBV5-1; size: .; J: TRBJ1-2
CDR3: CASSLISGPTSSYNEQFF; DNA: TGTGCCAGCAGCCTAATTAGCGGGCCGACGAGCTCCTACAATGAGCAGTTCTTC; D: TRBD2; V: TRBV4-2; size: .; J: TRBJ2-1
CDR3: CASSPNRGIGGYTF; DNA: TGTGCCAGCAGTCCCAACAGGGGGATCGGCGGCTACACCTTC; D: TRBD1; V: TRBV27; size: .; J: TRBJ1-2
CDR3: CASSYLGAGGYTF; DNA: TGTGCCAGCAGTTACTTGGGGGCGGGTGGCTACACCTTC; D: .; V: TRBV6-5; size: .; J: TRBJ1-2
CDR3: CASSLTGGSYNEQFF; DNA: TGTGCCAGCAGCTTAACGGGCGGGAGTTACAATGAGCAGTTCTTC; D: TRBD2; V: TRBV7-2; size: .; J: TRBJ2-1
CDR3: CASSPLAGPVTDTQYF; DNA: TGTGCCAGCTCACCCCTGGCGGGACCCGTCACAGATACGCAGTATTTT; D: .; V: TRBV18; size: .; J: TRBJ2-3
CDR3: CASSFGAGTTSTDTQYF; DNA: TGTGCCAGCAGCTTTGGGGCCGGGACAACTAGCACAGATACGCAGTATTTT; D: .; V: TRBV7-3; size: .; J: TRBJ2-3
CDR3: CASSDKRISNTEAFF; DNA: TGTGCCAGCAGTGATAAGAGAATTTCGAACACTGAAGCTTTCTTT; D: .; V: TRBV2; size: .; J: TRBJ1-1
CDR3: CASSFPGLADPYEQYF; DNA: TGTGCCAGCAGTTTCCCCGGACTAGCGGATCCCTACGAGCAGTACTTC; D: TRBD2; V: TRBV28; size: few; J: TRBJ2-7
CDR3: CASSLTGGTYGYTF; DNA: TGTGCCAGCAGCTTGACAGGGGGCACCTATGGCTACACCTTC; D: TRBD1; V: TRBV6-2/TRBV6-3; size: .; J: TRBJ1-2
CDR3: CASSLIAGGTGELFF; DNA: TGCGCCAGCAGCTTGATAGCGGGAGGCACCGGGGAGCTGTTTTTT; D: TRBD2; V: TRBV5-1; size: .; J: TRBJ2-2
CDR3: CASSFVQANTGELFF; DNA: TGTGCCAGCAGCTTCGTGCAGGCTAACACCGGGGAGCTGTTTTTT; D: .; V: TRBV7-2; size: .; J: TRBJ2-2
CDR3: CAWSAILGSTSGRANGELFF; DNA: TGTGCCTGGAGCGCCATCCTGGGCTCTACTAGCGGGAGGGCGAACGGGGAGCTGTTTTTT; D: TRBD2; V: TRBV30; size: .; J: TRBJ2-2
CDR3: CASSLVGGDTQYF; DNA: TGCGCCAGCAGCTTGGTCGGGGGGGATACGCAGTATTTT; D: TRBD2; V: TRBV5-1; size: .; J: TRBJ2-3
CDR3: CASSLGQGFTRVNTGELFF; DNA: TGCGCCAGCAGCTTGGGCCAGGGGTTTACCCGGGTGAACACCGGGGAGCTGTTTTTT; D: .; V: TRBV5-1; size: .; J: TRBJ2-2
CDR3: CASSFNSGRGWEQYF; DNA: TGTGCCAGCAGCTTTAATAGCGGGAGGGGCTGGGAGCAGTACTTC; D: TRBD2; V: TRBV7-2; size: .; J: TRBJ2-7
CDR3: CATRSSRLTGELFF; DNA: TGTGCCACCCGGAGCTCGAGATTAACCGGGGAGCTGTTTTTT; D: .; V: TRBV6-5; size: .; J: TRBJ2-2
CDR3: CASSQDWGGYGYTF; DNA: TGTGCCAGCAGCCAAGATTGGGGGGGCTATGGCTACACCTTC; D: .; V: TRBV4-2; size: .; J: TRBJ1-2
CDR3: CALGGGDISEKLFF; DNA: TGTGCCTTAGGCGGGGGCGATATAAGTGAAAAACTGTTTTTT; D: .; V: TRBV7-9; size: .; J: TRBJ1-4